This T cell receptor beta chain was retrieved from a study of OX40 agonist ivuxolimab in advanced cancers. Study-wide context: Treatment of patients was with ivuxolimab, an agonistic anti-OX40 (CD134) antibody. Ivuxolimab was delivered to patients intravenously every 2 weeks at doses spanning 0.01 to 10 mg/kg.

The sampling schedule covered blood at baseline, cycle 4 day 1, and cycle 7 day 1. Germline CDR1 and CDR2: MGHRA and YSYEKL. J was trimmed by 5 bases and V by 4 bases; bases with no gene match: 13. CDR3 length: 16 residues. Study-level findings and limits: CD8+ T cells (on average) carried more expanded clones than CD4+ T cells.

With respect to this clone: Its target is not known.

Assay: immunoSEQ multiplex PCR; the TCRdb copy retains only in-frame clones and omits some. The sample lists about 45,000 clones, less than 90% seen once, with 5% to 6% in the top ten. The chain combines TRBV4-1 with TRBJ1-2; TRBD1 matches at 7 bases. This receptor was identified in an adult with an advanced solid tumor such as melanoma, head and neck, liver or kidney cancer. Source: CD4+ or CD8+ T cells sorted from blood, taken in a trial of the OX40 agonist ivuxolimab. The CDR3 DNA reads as TGCGCCAGCAGCCCTATCTCGGACAGGAACCCTTATGGCTACACCTTC. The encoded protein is CASSPISDRNPYGYTF.